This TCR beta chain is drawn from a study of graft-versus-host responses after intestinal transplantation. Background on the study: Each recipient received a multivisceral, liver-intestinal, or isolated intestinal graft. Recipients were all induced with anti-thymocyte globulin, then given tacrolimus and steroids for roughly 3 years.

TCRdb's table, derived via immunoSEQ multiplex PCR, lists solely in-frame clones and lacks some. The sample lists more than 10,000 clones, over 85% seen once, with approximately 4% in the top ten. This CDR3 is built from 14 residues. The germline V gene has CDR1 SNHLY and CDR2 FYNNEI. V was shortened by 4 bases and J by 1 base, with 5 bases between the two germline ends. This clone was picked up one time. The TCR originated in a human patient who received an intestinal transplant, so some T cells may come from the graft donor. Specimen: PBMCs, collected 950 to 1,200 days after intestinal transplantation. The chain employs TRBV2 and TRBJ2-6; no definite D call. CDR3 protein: CASSVGSGANVLTF. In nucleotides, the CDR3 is TGTGCCAGCAGTGTTGGGTCTGGGGCCAACGTCCTGACTTTC.